The 13 T cell receptor beta chains below all came from one sample that was sequenced in a study of human T cells and chemical hapten exposure. The time point is: patch test 3, about 24 weeks after DPC sensitization. Treatment defined: therapeutic diphenylcyclopropenone sensitization with weekly scalp DPC. TCRdb called the RACE reads again in MiXCR, with one record for every CDR3 protein. This table has roughly 100,000 distinct CDR3 sequences, less than 40% appearing once. The sample was whole blood, taken in connection with sensitization to the hapten diphenylcyclopropenone (DPC). The receptor source for this set is a man in his forties with alopecia areata. Some clones in this sample may be carry-over from other donors' samples.

This clonotype was observed a handful of times. The genes are TRBV12-3 or TRBV12-4 and TRBJ1-2, with D maybe TRBD1 (5 bases). The CDR3 has 14 amino acids. Trimming left V 6 bases short and J 3 bases short, with 14 bases between. CDR3 sequence: CASRGGGSDYGYTF. The CDR3 DNA reads as TGTGCCAGCAGGGGGGGAGGGAGTGACTATGGCTACACCTTC.

This clonotype appeared once. The rearrangement links TRBV20-1 to TRBJ1-2; D might be TRBD1 (6 bases). This CDR3 spans 12 amino acids. The ends were cut back, 3 bases at V and 3 bases at J, with 8 bases in the middle. Germline-derived CDR1 and CDR2 are DFQATT and SNEGSKA (reference sequence). The DNA of the CDR3 is TGCAGTGCTAGTAAGGGGGACTATGGCTACACCTTC. This encodes CSASKGDYGYTF.

This clonotype has only one observation. The chain carries TRBV29-1 and TRBJ2-3, with 7 bases lining up with TRBD1. From germline, CDR1 is SQVTM and CDR2 ANQGSEA. The CDR3 is made up of 16 amino acids. Trimming took 7 bases from V and 2 from J; bases not matched to a gene: 15. The CDR3 DNA follows: TGCAGCGCCACTAGGGACAGCTCCCCGTCCACAGATACGCAGTATTTT. Translated: CSATRDSSPSTDTQYF.

V is TRBV20-1 and J is TRBJ2-5, with a possible D match to TRBD2 (6 bases). The CDR3 sequence is 15 residues long. Trimming shortened V by 1 base and J by 0 bases, and 12 bases separated the two germline ends. Germline CDR1 DFQATT, CDR2 SNEGSKA (reference sequence). CDR3 coding DNA: TGCAGTGCTAGAGCGATGAGGAGGGACCAAGAGACCCAGTACTTC. This encodes CSARAMRRDQETQYF.

The chain recombines TRBV20-1 with TRBJ2-3; 9 bases match TRBD2. The CDR3 has 14 amino acids. The V and J ends lost 3 bases and 5 bases, in that order; junction bases with no gene match: 6. Looked up from germline, CDR1 is DFQATT and CDR2 is SNEGSKA (reference sequence). CDR3 protein: CSASWREGGDTQYF. The DNA of the CDR3 is TGCAGTGCTAGTTGGCGGGAGGGAGGAGATACGCAGTATTTT.

V and J are TRBV28 and TRBJ2-3; D might be TRBD2 (5 bases). Trimming took off 10 bases at V and 2 bases at J, with 25 bases between the two ends. This CDR3 has 17 amino acids. The germline CDR1 and CDR2 sequences are MDHEN and SYDVKM. The CDR3 reads CATSLATVKMDTDTQYF. As DNA, the CDR3 is TGTGCCACCTCTCTAGCAACCGTAAAAATGGACACAGATACGCAGTATTTT.

This clonotype has a handful of counts. The chain combines TRBV12-3 or TRBV12-4 with TRBJ2-2, with 7 bases lining up with TRBD1. The CDR3 loop spans 14 amino acids. With 5 bases clipped from V and 4 bases from J, the junction kept 4 bases outside the gene matches. CDR3 region: CASSGAGGTGELFF. The CDR3 DNA is TGTGCCAGCAGTGGGGCAGGGGGCACCGGGGAGCTGTTTTTT.

This clonotype was observed a few times. The V and J genes are TRBV5-4 and TRBJ2-3; a possible D gene is TRBD2 (5 bases). CDR1 SGHNT and CDR2 YYREEE come from the germline V gene (reference sequence). V lost 2 bases, J lost 3 bases, and 10 bases lay in between. CDR3 size: 14 residues. This CDR3 is CASSFSLVTDTQYF. CDR3 DNA: TGTGCCAGCAGCTTCTCACTAGTGACAGATACGCAGTATTTT. The entire variable domain, with the rest obtained from reference TRBV5-4 and TRBJ2-3, is as follows: ETGVTQSPTHLIKTRGQQVTLRCSSQSGHNTVSWYQQALGQGPQFIFQYYREEENGRGNFPPRFSGLQFPNYSSELNVNALELDDSALYLCASSFSLVTDTQYFGPGTRLTVL.

This clonotype has just a few counts. The V gene is TRBV29-1, the J gene TRBJ2-1, with 10 bases that match TRBD2. J lost 6 bases, V lost 6 bases, and 11 bases had no gene match. Germline CDR1 reads SQVTM; CDR2 reads ANQGSEA. The CDR3 has 15 amino acids. Here the CDR3 DNA reads TGCAGCGTACCCCGAGGGGCTAGCGGGGGCAATGAGCAGTTCTTC. It codes for CSVPRGASGGNEQFF.

This clonotype showed up just once. V usage is TRBV7-6 and J usage is TRBJ1-4; unclear D gene. CDR3 length: 17 amino acids. The V gene lost 6 bases and the J gene lost 0 bases, with 17 bases spanning the gap. Germline assignment: CDR1 SGHVS and CDR2 FNYEAQ. The CDR3 nucleotides are TGTGCCAGCAGACCATGGCCGGGCCGTTCAACTAATGAAAAACTGTTTTTT. Encoded protein: CASRPWPGRSTNEKLFF.

This clonotype was seen a handful of times. The chain employs TRBV28 and TRBJ2-3; D possibly matches TRBD1 or TRBD2 (5 bases each). The CDR3 consists of 15 residues. CDR1 is MDHEN and CDR2 is SYDVKM in the germline V gene. V was shortened by 3 bases and J by 7 bases, with 17 bases between the two germline ends. For the CDR3, the DNA is TGTGCCAGCAGTTTGCAGGGACGGGTTGTTAATACGCAGTATTTT. Translating it yields CASSLQGRVVNTQYF. The variable domain in full, with the rest retrieved from reference TRBV28 and TRBJ2-3, is DVKVTQSSRYLVKRTGEKVFLECVQDMDHENMFWYRQDPGLGLRLIYFSYDVKMKEKGDIPEGYSVSREKKERFSLILESASTNQTSMYLCASSLQGRVVNTQYFGPGTRLTVL.

This clonotype was picked up a small number of times. The gene calls are TRBV12-3 or TRBV12-4 and TRBJ1-2; D remains ambiguous. Trimming took off 5 bases at V and 4 bases at J, with 11 bases between the two ends. CDR3 length: 13 residues. CDR3: CASSASGLYGYTF. The CDR3 nucleotides read TGTGCCAGCAGTGCGTCTGGGCTCTATGGCTACACCTTC.

The chain is built from TRBV6-4 and TRBJ2-1, with D possibly being TRBD2 (6 bases). Germline V gives CDR1 MRHNA, CDR2 SNTAGT. V lost 6 bases and J 0 bases, leaving 15 bases between the germline ends. The CDR3 length is 16 residues. Here the CDR3 reads CASSSTSSHSYNEQFF. The CDR3 DNA is TGTGCCAGCAGCTCCACTAGCTCCCACTCCTACAATGAGCAGTTCTTC.